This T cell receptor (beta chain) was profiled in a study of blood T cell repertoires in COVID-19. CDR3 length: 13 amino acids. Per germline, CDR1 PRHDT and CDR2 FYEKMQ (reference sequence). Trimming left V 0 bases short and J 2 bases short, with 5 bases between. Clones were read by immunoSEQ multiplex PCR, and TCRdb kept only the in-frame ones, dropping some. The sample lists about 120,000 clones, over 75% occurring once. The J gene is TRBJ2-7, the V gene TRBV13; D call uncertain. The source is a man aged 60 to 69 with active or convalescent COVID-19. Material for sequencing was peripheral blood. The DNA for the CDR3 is TGTGCCAGCAGCTTAGGTCAGACCTACGAGCAGTACTTC. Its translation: CASSLGQTYEQYF.